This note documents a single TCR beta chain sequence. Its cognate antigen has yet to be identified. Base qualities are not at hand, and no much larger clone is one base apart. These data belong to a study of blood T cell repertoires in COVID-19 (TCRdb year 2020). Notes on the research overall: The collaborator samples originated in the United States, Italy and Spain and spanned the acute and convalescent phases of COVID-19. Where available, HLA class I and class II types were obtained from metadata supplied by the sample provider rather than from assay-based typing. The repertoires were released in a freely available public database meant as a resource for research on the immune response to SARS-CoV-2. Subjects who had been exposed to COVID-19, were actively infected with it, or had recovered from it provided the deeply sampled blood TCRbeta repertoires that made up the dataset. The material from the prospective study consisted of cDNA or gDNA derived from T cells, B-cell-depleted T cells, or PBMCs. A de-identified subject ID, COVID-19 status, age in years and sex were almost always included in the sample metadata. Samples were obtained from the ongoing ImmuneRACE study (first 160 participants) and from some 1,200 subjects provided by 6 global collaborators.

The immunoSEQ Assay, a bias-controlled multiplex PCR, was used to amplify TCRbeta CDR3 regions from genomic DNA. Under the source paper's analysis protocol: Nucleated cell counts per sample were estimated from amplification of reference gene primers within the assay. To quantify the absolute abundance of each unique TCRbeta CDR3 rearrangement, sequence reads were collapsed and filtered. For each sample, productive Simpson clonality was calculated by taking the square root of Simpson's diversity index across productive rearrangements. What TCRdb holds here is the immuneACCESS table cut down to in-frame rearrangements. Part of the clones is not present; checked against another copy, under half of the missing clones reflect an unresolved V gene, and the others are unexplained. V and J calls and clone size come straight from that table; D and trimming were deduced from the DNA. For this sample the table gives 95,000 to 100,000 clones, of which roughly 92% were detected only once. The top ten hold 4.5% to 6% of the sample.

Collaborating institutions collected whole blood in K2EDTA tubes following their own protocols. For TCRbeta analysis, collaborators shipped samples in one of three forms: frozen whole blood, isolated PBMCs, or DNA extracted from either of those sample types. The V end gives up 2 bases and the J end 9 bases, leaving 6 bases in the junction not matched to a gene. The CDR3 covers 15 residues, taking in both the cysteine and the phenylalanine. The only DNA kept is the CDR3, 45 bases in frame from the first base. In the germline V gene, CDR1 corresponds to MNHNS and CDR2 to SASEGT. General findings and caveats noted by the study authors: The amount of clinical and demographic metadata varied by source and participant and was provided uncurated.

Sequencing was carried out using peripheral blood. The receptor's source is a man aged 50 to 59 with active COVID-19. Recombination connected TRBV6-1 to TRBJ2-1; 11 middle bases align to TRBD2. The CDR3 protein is CASSEQLAGVTEQFF. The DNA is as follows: TGTGCCAGCAGTGAACAACTAGCGGGAGTAACTGAGCAGTTCTTC.